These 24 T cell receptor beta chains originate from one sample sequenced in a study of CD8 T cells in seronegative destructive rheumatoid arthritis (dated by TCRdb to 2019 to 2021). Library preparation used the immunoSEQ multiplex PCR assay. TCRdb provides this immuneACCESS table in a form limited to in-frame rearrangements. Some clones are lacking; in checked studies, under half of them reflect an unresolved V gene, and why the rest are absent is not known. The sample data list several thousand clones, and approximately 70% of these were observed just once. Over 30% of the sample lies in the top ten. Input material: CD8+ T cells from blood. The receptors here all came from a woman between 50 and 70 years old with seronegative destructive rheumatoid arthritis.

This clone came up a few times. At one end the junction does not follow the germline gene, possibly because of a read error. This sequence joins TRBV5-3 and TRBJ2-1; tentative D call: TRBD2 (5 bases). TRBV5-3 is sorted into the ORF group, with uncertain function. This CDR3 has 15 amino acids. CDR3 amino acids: CASSLVRGSYNEQFF. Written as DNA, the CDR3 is TGTGCCAGCAGCTTGGTTCGGGGCTCCTACAATGAGCAGTTCTTC.

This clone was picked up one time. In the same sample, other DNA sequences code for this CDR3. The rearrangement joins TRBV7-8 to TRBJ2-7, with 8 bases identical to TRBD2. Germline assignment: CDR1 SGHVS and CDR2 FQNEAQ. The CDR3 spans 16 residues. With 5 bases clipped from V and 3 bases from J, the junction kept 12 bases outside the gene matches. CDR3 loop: CASSPAGGAPYYEQYF. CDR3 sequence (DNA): TGTGCCAGCAGCCCAGCCGGGGGGGCGCCCTACTACGAGCAGTACTTC.

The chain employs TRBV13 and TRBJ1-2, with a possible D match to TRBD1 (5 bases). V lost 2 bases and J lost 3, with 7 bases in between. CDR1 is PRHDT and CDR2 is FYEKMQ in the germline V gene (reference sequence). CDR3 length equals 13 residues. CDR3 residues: CASSLQGHYGYTF. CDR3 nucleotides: TGTGCCAGCAGCTTACAGGGTCACTATGGCTACACCTTC.

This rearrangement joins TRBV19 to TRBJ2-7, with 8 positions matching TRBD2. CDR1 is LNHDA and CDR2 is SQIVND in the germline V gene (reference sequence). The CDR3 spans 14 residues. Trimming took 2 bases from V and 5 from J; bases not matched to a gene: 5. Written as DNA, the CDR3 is TGTGCCAGTAGTATAAGCGGGGGTCCCCACGAGCAGTACTTC. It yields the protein CASSISGGPHEQYF.

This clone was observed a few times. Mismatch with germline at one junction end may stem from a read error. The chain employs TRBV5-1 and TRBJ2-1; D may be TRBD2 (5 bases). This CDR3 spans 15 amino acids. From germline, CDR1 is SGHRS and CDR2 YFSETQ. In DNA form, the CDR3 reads TGTGCCAGCAGCTTGGTTCGGGGCTCCTACAATGAGCAGTTCTTC. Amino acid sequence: CASSLVRGSYNEQFF.

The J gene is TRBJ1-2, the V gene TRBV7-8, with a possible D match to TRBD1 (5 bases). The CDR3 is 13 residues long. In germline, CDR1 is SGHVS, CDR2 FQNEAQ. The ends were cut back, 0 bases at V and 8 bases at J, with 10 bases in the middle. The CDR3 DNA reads TGTGCCAGCAGCTTAGCCAGGGCGGGGGGCTACACCTTC. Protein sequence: CASSLARAGGYTF. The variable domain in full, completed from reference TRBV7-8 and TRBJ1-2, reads GAGVSQSPRYKVAKRGQDVALRCDPISGHVSLFWYQQALGQGPEFLTYFQNEAQLDKSGLPSDRFFAERPEGSVSTLKIQRTQQEDSAVYLCASSLARAGGYTFGSGTRLTVV.

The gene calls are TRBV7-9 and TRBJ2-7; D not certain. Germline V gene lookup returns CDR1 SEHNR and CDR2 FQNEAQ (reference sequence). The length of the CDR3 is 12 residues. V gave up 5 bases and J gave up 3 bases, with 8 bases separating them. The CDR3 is CASSPLVYEQYF. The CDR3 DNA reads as TGTGCCAGCAGCCCGTTAGTCTACGAGCAGTACTTC.

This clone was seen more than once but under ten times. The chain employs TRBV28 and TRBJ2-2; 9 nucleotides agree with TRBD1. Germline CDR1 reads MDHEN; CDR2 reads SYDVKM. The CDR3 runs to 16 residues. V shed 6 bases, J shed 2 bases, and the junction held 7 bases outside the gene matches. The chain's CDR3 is CASSPGQGSNTGELFF. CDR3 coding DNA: TGTGCCAGCAGCCCGGGACAGGGCTCCAACACCGGGGAGCTGTTTTTT.

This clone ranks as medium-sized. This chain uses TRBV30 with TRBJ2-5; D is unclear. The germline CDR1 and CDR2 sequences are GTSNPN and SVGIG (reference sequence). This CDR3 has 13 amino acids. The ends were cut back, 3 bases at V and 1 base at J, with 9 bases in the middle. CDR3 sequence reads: CAWRSPVQETQYF. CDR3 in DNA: TGTGCCTGGAGGTCACCAGTCCAAGAGACCCAGTACTTC.

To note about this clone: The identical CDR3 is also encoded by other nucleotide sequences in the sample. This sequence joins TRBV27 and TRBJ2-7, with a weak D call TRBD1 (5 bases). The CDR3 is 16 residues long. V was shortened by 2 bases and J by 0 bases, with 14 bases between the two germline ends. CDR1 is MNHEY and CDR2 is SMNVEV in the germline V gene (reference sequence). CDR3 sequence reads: CASSLIGQGNSYEQYF. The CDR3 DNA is TGTGCCAGCAGTTTAATTGGTCAGGGAAACTCCTACGAGCAGTACTTC.

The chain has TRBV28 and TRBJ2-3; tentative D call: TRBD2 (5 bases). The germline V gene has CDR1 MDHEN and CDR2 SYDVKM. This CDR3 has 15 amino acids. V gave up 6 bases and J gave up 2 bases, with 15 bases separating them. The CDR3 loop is CASRSLAEITDTQYF. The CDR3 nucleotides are TGTGCCAGCAGGTCCCTAGCAGAAATCACAGATACGCAGTATTTT.

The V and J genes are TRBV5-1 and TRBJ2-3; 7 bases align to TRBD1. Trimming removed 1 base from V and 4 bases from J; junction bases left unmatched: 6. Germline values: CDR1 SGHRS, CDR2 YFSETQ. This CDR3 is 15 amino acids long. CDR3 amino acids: CASSLFHRGSDTQYF. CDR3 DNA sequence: TGCGCCAGCAGCTTGTTCCACAGGGGTTCAGATACGCAGTATTTT.

The CDR3 region has the DNA TGTGCCGGGTTAGGGGTCGACACCGGGGAGCTGTTTTTT. This codes for CAGLGVDTGELFF. The chain joins TRBV7-9 to TRBJ2-2; TRBD1 is a possible D gene (5 bases). From germline, CDR1 is SEHNR and CDR2 FQNEAQ (reference sequence). Trimming pared 11 bases from V and 3 bases from J, leaving 13 bases between. There are 13 residues in the CDR3.

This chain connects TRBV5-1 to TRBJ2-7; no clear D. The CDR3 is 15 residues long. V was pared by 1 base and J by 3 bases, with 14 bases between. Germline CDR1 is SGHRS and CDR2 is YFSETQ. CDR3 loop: CASSLLPQANYEQYF. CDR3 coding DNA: TGCGCCAGCAGCTTGCTTCCCCAAGCGAACTACGAGCAGTACTTC.

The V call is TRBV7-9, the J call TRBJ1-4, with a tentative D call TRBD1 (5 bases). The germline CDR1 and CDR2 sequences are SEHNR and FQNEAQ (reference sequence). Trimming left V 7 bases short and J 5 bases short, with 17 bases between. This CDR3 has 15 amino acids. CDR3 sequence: CASTPMGGGNEKLFF. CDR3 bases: TGTGCCAGCACCCCTATGGGGGGGGGAAATGAAAAACTGTTTTTT.

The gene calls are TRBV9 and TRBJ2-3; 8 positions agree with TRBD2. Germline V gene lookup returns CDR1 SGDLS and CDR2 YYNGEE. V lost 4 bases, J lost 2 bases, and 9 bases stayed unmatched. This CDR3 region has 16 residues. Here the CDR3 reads CASSPFVGGATDTQYF. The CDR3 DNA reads TGTGCCAGCAGCCCTTTCGTCGGGGGGGCCACAGATACGCAGTATTTT.

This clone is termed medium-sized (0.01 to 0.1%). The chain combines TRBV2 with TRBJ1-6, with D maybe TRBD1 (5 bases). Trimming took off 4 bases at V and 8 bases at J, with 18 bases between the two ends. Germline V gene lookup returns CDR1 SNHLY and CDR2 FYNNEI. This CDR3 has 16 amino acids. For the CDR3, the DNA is TGTGCCAGCAGTGCCTCCAGGGTCAGCCGTCATTCACCCCTCCACTTT. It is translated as CASSASRVSRHSPLHF.

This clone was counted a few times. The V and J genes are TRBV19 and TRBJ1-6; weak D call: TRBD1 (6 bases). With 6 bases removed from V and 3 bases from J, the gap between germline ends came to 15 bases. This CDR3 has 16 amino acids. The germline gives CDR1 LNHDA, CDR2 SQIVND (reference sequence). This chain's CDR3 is CASRRNPTGYNSPLHF. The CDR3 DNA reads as TGTGCCAGTAGAAGAAACCCGACAGGCTATAATTCACCCCTCCACTTT.

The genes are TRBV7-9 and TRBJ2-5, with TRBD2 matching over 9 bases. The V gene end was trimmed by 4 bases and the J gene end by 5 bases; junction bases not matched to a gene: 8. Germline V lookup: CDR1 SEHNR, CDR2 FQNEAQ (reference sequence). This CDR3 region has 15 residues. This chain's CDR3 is CASSYGGGAAETQYF. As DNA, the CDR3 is TGTGCCAGCAGCTACGGCGGGGGGGCCGCGGAGACCCAGTACTTC.

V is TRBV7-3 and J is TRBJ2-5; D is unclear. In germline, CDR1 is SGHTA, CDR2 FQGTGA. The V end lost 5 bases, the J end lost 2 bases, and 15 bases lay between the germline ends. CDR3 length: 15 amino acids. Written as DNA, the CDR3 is TGTGCCAGCAGCCCTTGGCCTAGTCGACAAGAGACCCAGTACTTC. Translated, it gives CASSPWPSRQETQYF.

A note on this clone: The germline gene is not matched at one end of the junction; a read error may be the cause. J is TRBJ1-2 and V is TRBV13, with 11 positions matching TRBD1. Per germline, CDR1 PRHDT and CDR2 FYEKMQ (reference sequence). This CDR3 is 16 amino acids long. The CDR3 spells CASSLGQGAPHYGYTF. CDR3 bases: TGTGCCAGCAGCCTAGGACAGGGGGCGCCGCACTATGGCTACACCTTC.

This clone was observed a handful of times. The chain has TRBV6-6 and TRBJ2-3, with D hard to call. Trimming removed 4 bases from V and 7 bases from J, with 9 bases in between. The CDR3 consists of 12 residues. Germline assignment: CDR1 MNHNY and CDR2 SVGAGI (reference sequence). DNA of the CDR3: TGTGCCAGCAGTTCCCCGTATAATACGCAGTATTTT. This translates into CASSSPYNTQYF.

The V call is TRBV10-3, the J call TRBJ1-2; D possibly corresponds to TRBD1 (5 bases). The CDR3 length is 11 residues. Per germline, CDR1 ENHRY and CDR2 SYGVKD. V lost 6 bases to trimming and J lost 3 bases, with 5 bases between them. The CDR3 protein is CAIRQDYGYTF. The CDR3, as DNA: TGTGCCATCAGACAGGACTATGGCTACACCTTC.

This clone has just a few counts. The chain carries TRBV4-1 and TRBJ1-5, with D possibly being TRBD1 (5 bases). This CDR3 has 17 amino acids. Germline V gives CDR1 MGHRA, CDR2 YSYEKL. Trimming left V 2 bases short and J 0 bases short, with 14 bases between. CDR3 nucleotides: TGCGCCAGCAGCCAACAACCGACAGTTAATAGCAATCAGCCCCAGCATTTT. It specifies CASSQQPTVNSNQPQHF.